The clone carrying this T cell receptor beta chain occurred many times. Time point here: newly diagnosed GD, antithyroid drugs for less than 3 months. With RNA extracted from PBMCs as input, the TCR library was made. This sample was taken from a study of regulatory T cells in long-lasting Graves disease. Assembly of TCR beta libraries relied on iRepertoire HTBI primers together with Arm-PCR of CDR3 regions. In TCRdb, the multiplex PCR reads were re-called with MiXCR into one record per CDR3 protein. The data hold 350,000 to 450,000 distinct CDR3 sequences, with roughly 12% observed a single time. The CDR3 loop spans 15 amino acids. Germline lookup yields CDR1 MNHEY and CDR2 SVGEGT. Trimming cost V 5 bases and J 5 bases, with 16 bases left between them. The same sample was also studied in work on T cells in Graves' hyperthyroidism and ophthalmopathy. That publication notes: A 13 V-J model separated ophthalmopathy from stable hyperthyroidism.

The sequenced sample was peripheral blood mononuclear cells (PBMCs), obtained at new diagnosis, from a patient treated with antithyroid drugs. This chain joins TRBV6-2 or TRBV6-3 and TRBJ2-1; D perhaps matches TRBD2 (6 bases). The source is a woman aged 18-29 years with Graves disease. The CDR3 here is CASSTDGGPNNEQFF. The DNA of the CDR3 is TGTGCCAGCAGTACTGACGGAGGGCCTAACAATGAGCAGTTCTTC.